A single sample is the source of the 7 T cell receptor beta chains below, sequenced in a study of T cells in Graves' hyperthyroidism and ophthalmopathy. The investigators amplified TCR beta CDR3 regions from RNA transcripts. The HTBI primer set served for first-round RT-PCR of the TCR CDR3. TCRdb reprocessed the multiplex PCR reads via MiXCR and lists one record per CDR3 protein. Of about 610,000 distinct CDR3 sequences listed, approximately 15% are singletons. The sequenced sample was blood. The receptors were gathered from a middle-aged woman with Graves' ophthalmopathy.

The chain links TRBV3-1 to TRBJ1-1; D not certain. The CDR3 totals 14 residues. CDR1 LGHDT and CDR2 YNNKEL come from the germline V gene (reference sequence). V dropped 2 bases and J dropped 1 base, with 8 bases sitting between them. The CDR3: CASSQYEGNTEAFF. The CDR3 region has the DNA TGTGCCAGCAGCCAATACGAGGGGAACACTGAAGCTTTCTTT. The variable domain in full, with the rest retrieved from reference TRBV3-1 and TRBJ1-1, is DTAVSQTPKYLVTQMGNDKSIKCEQNLGHDTMYWYKQDSKKFLKIMFSYNNKELIINETVPNRFSPKSPDKAHLNLHINSLELGDSAVYFCASSQYEGNTEAFFGQGTRLTVV.

The sample holds many counts of this clonotype. The V gene is TRBV15, the J gene TRBJ2-7; D call uncertain. Germline V gives CDR1 LNHNV, CDR2 YYDKDF (reference sequence). The CDR3 has 13 amino acids. Between the trimmed V and J ends, which lost 1 base and 0 bases, there was a span of 4 bases. CDR3 nucleotides: TGTGCCACCAGCAGAGCTAGCTCCTACGAGCAGTACTTC. This encodes CATSRASSYEQYF.

CDR3 region: CSAPGQGAQNGYTF. The CDR3 coding sequence is TGCAGTGCCCCCGGACAGGGGGCGCAGAATGGCTACACCTTC. The J gene is TRBJ1-2, the V gene TRBV20-1; 11 positions match TRBD1. The J segment lost 6 bases and the V segment lost 6 bases, leaving 9 bases of the junction unmatched. The CDR3 spans 14 residues. Germline lookup yields CDR1 DFQATT and CDR2 SNEGSKA (reference sequence).

This clonotype appeared a few times. The chain carries TRBV9 and TRBJ1-2; D unclear. Trimming left V 0 bases short and J 2 bases short, with 8 bases between. Germline V lookup: CDR1 SGDLS, CDR2 YYNGEE. The CDR3 runs to 14 residues. CDR3 in amino acids: CASSVEPGNYGYTF. The CDR3 coding sequence is TGTGCCAGCAGCGTAGAACCCGGGAACTATGGCTACACCTTC.

Comments on this clonotype: This may stem from a read error, because a much larger clone lies one nucleotide away. J is TRBJ2-7 and V is TRBV11-1, with TRBD2 identical over 13 bases. Germline V gives CDR1 SGHAT, CDR2 FQDESV (reference sequence). This CDR3 is 16 amino acids long. V was pared by 4 bases and J by 2 bases, with 5 bases of the junction left unmatched. The CDR3 reads CASSSGTSGNPYEQYF. Written as DNA, the CDR3 is TGTGCCAGCAGCTCCGGGACTAGCGGGAACCCCTACGAGCAGTACTTC. Full variable domain (missing parts from reference TRBV11-1 and TRBJ2-7): EAEVAQSPRYKITEKSQAVAFWCDPISGHATLYWYRQILGQGPELLVQFQDESVVDDSQLPKDRFSAERLKGVDSTLKIQPAELGDSAMYLCASSSGTSGNPYEQYFGPGTRLTVT.

This clonotype was observed a few times. V and J are TRBV4-3 and TRBJ1-5, with a tentative D call TRBD1 (6 bases). The germline V gene has CDR1 LGHNA and CDR2 YSLEER. V lost 0 bases to trimming and J lost 5 bases, with 11 bases between them. CDR3 length: 15 amino acids. CDR3 sequence (DNA): TGCGCCAGCAGCCAAGATCGGCAGGGGCATCAGCCCCAGCATTTT. This sequence encodes CASSQDRQGHQPQHF.

This clonotype was recorded many times. The CDR3 reads CSATTQGFEQYF. Here the CDR3 DNA reads TGCAGTGCTACTACTCAGGGTTTTGAGCAGTACTTC. The chain carries TRBV20-1 and TRBJ2-7; maybe TRBD1 (5 bases). Trimming removed 4 bases from V and 7 bases from J, with 14 bases in between. The CDR3 has 12 amino acids. The V gene's germline CDR1 is DFQATT and CDR2 SNEGSKA (reference sequence).